This record looks at one T cell receptor (beta chain) sequence and its context. Antigen: not known. The assay was immunoSEQ multiplex PCR, and TCRdb's table has in-frame clones only and misses some. The sample has approximately 73,000 clones; around 87% are singletons. This record comes from a study of OX40 agonist ivuxolimab in advanced cancers. Study-level results: Specificity for antigen went undetermined in the expanded peripheral T cells. Several nonresponders also turned out to have low normalized T-cell clonal expansion.

The CDR3 has 16 residues. The sample in question was CD4+ or CD8+ T cells sorted from blood, obtained in a trial of the OX40 agonist ivuxolimab. V usage is TRBV21-1 and J usage is TRBJ2-3; the DNA was not used to check the table's D call, TRBD1. TRBV21-1 is a recognized pseudogene. The receptor's source is an adult with an advanced solid tumor such as melanoma, head and neck, liver or kidney cancer. The CDR3 DNA follows: TGTGCCAGCAGCGCCGGGACAGGAAGATCGGCAGATACGCAGTATTTT. It encodes CASSAGTGRSADTQYF.